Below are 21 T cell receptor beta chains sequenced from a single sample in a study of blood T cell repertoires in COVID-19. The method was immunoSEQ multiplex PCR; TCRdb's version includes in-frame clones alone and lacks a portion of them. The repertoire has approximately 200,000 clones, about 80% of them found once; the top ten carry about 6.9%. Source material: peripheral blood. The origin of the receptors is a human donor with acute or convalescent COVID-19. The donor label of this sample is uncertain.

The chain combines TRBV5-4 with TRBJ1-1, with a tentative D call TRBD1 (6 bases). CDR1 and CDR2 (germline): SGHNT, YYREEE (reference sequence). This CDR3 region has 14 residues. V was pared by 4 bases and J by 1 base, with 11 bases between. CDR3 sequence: CASSVYRENTEAFF. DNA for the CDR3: TGTGCCAGCAGCGTGTACAGGGAGAACACTGAAGCTTTCTTT.

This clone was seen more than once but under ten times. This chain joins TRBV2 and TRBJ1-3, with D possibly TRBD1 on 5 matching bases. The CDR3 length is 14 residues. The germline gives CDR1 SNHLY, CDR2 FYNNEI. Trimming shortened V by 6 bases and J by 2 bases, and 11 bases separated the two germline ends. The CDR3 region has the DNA TGTGCCAGCAGGGCTCAGACAGCTGGAAACACCATATATTTT. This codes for CASRAQTAGNTIYF.

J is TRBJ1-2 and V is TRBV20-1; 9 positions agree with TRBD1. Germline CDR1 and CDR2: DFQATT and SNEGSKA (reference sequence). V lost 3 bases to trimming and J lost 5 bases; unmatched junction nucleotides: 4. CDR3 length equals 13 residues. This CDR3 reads CSASNRGRYGYTF. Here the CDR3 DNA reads TGCAGTGCTAGTAACAGGGGGCGTTATGGCTACACCTTC.

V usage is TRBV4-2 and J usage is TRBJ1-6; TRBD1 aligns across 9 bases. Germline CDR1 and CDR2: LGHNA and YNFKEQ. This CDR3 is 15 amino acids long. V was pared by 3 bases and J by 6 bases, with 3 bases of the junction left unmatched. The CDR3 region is CASSQAGQGNSPLHF. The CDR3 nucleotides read TGTGCCAGCAGCCAGGCGGGACAGGGTAATTCACCCCTCCACTTT.

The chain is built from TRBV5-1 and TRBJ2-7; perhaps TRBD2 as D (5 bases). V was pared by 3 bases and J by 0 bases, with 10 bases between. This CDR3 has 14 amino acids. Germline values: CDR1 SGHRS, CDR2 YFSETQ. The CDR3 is CASSSDGNSYEQYF. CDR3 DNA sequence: TGCGCCAGCAGCTCGGACGGGAACTCCTACGAGCAGTACTTC.

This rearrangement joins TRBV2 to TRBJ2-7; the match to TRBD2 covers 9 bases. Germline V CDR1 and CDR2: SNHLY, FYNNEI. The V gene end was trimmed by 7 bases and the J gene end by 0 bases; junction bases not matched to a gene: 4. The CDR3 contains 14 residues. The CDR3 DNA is TGTGCCAGCATCTTTAGCGGGAGCTCCTACGAGCAGTACTTC. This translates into CASIFSGSSYEQYF.

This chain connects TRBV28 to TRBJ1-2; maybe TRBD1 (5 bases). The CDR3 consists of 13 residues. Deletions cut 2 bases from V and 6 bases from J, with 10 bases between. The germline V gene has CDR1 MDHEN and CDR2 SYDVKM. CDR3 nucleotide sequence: TGTGCCAGCAGTTTAGGCAGGGTGGATGGCTACACCTTC. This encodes CASSLGRVDGYTF.

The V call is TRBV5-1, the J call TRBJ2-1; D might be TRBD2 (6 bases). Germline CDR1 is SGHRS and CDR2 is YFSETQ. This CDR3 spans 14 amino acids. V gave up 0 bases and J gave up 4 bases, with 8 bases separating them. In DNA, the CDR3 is TGCGCCAGCAGCTTGGTTGGACTATACAATGAGCAGTTCTTC. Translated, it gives CASSLVGLYNEQFF.

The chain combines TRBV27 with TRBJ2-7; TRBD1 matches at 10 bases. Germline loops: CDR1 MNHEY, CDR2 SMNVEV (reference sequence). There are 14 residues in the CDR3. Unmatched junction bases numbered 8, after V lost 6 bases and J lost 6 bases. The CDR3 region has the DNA TGTGCCAGCAGGACGGGACAGGGGAGCGGCGAGCAGTACTTC. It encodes CASRTGQGSGEQYF.

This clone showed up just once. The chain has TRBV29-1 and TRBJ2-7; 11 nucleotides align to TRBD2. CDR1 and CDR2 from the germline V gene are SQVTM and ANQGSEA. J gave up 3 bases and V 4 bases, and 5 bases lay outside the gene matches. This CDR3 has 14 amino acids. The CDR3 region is CSVVSGGAGYEQYF. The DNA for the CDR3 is TGCAGCGTTGTTAGCGGGGGGGCGGGCTACGAGCAGTACTTC.

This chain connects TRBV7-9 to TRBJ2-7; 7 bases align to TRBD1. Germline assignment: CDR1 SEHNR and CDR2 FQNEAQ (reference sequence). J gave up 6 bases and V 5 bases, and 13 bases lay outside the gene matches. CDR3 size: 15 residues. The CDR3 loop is CASSPQGTALPEQYF. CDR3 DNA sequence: TGTGCCAGCAGCCCTCAAGGGACAGCCTTACCCGAGCAGTACTTC.

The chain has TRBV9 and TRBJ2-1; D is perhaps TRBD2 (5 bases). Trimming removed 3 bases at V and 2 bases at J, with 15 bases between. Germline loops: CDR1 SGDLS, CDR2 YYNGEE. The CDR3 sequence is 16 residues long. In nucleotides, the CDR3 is TGTGCCAGCAGCGCCCGACGGGGAAATACCTACAATGAGCAGTTCTTC. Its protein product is CASSARRGNTYNEQFF. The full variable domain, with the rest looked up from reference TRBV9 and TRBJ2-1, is DSGVTQTPKHLITATGQRVTLRCSPRSGDLSVYWYQQSLDQGLQFLIQYYNGEERAKGNILERFSAQQFPDLHSELNLSSLELGDSALYFCASSARRGNTYNEQFFGPGTRLTVL.

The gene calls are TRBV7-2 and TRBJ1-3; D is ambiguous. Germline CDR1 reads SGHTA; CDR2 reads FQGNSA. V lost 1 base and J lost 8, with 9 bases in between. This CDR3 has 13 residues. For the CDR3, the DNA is TGTGCCAGCAGCTTAGGTCCCGGGGACACCATATATTTT. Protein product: CASSLGPGDTIYF.

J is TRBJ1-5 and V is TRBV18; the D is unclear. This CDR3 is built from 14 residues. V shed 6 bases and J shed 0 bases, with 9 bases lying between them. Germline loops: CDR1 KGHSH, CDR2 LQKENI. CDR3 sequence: CASSPQNSNQPQHF. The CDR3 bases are TGTGCCAGCTCGCCGCAGAATAGCAATCAGCCCCAGCATTTT.

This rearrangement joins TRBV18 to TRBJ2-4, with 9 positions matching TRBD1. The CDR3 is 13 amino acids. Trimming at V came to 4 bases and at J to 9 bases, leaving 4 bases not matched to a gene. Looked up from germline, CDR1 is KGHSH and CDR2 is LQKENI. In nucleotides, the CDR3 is TGTGCCAGCTCACTCGACAGGGGGAGCATTCAGTACTTC. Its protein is CASSLDRGSIQYF.

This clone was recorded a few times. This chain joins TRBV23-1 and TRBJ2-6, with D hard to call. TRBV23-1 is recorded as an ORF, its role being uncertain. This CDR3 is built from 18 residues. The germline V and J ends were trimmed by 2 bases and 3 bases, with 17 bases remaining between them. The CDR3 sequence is CASSQNRSGLVGANVLTF. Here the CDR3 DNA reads TGCGCCAGCAGTCAAAATCGATCCGGGTTGGTTGGGGCCAACGTCCTGACTTTC.

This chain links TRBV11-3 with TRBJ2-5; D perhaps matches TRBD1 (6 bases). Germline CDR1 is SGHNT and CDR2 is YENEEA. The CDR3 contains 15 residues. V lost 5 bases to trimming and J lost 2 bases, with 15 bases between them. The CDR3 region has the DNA TGTGCCAGCAGCCCCGGGACAACTAAACAAGAGACCCAGTACTTC. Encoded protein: CASSPGTTKQETQYF.

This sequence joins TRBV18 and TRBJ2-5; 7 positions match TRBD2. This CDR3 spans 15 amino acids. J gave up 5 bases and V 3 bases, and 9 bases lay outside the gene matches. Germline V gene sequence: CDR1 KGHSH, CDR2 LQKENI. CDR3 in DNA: TGTGCCAGCTCACCTCGGCTGGGGGGGTTGGAGACCCAGTACTTC. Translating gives CASSPRLGGLETQYF.

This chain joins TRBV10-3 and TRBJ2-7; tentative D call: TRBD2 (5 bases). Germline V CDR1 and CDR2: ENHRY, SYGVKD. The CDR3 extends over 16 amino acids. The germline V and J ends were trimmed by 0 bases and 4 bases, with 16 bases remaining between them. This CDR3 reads CAISESTSSLVYEQYF. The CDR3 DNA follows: TGTGCCATCAGTGAGTCGACATCTAGCTTGGTTTACGAGCAGTACTTC.

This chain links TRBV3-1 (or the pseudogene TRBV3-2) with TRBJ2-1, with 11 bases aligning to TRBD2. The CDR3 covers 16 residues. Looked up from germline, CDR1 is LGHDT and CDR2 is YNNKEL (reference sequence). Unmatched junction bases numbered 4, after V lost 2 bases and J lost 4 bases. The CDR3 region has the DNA TGTGCCAGCAGCCAATTAGCGGGAGGGGTTTACAATGAGCAGTTCTTC. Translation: CASSQLAGGVYNEQFF.

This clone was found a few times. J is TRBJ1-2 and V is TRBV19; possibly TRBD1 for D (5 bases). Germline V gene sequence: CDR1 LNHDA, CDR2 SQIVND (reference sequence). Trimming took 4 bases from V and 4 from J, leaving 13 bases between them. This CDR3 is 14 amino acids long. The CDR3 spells CASSNVGLPYGYTF. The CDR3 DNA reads TGTGCCAGTAGTAACGTGGGACTCCCCTATGGCTACACCTTC.